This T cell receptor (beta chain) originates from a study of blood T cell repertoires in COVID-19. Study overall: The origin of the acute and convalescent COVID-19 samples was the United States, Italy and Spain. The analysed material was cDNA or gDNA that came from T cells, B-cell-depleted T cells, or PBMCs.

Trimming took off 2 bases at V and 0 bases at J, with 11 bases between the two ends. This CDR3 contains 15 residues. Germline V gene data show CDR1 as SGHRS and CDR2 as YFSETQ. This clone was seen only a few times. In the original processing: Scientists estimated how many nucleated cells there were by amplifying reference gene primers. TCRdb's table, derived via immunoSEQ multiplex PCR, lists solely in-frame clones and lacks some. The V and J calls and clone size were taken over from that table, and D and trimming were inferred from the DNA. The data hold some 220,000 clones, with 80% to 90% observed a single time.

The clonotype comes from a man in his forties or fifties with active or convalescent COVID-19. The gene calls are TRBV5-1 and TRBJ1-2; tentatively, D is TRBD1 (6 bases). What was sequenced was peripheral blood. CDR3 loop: CASSFGQNTNYGYTF. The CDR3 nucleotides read TGCGCCAGCAGCTTCGGACAGAATACTAACTATGGCTACACCTTC.